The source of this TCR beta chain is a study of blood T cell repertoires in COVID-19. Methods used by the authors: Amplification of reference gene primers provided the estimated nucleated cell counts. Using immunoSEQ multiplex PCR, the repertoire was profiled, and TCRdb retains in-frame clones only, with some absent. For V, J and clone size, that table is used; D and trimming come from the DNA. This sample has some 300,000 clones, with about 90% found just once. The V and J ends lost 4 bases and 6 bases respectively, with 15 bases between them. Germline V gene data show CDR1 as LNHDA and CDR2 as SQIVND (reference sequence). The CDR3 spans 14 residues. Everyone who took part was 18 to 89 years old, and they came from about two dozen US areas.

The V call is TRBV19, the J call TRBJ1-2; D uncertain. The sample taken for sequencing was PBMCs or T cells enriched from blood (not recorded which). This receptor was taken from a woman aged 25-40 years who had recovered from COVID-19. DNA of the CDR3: TGTGCCAGTAGTAATTCCGGGTCGACGGATGGCTACACCTTC. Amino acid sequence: CASSNSGSTDGYTF.